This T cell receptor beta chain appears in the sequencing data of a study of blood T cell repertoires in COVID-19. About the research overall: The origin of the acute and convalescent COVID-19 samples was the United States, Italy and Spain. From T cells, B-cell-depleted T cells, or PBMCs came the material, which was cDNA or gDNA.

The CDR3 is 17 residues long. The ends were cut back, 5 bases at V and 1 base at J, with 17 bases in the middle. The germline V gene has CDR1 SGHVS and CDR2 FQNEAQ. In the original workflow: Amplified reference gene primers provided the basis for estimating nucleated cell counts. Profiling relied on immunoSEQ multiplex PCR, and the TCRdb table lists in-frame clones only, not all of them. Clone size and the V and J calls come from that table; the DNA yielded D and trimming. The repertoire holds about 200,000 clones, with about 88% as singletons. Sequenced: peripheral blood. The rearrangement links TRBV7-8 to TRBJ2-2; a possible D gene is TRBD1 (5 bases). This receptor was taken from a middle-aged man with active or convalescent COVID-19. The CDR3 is CASSRGSSLWNTGELFF. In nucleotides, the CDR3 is TGTGCCAGCAGCAGGGGATCGAGCCTCTGGAACACCGGGGAGCTGTTTTTT.